Listed below are T cell receptor beta chains from one sample, sequenced in a study of response to subunit inactivated influenza vaccine. MiXCR, applied by TCRdb to the RT-PCR reads, yields one record per CDR3 protein. In the table there are roughly 500,000 distinct CDR3 sequences, 16% of which are singletons. The sequenced sample was CD4+ T cells sorted from PBMCs, obtained about 24 months after vaccination. The source is a man aged 45 to 75 who received an inactivated influenza vaccine. Each CDR3 is given with its conserved first and last residue. A D gene is named only where the DNA matches it firmly. Clone size is shown for a subset of rows, as once, few, many or a class of expanded clone.

clone_size j_call v_call d_call cdr3_nt cdr3_aa
few TRBJ1-2 TRBV12-3/TRBV12-4 TRBD1 TGTGCCAGCAGTGTAGGACAGGGAGATGGCTACACCTTC CASSVGQGDGYTF
. TRBJ2-7 TRBV4-1 TRBD2 TGCGCCAGCAGCCAAGATCGGGGGGGCTACGAGCAGTACTTC CASSQDRGGYEQYF
few TRBJ1-5 TRBV20-1 . TGCAGTGCGGACACAGGGTCCAGCAATCAGCCCCAGCATTTT CSADTGSSNQPQHF
. TRBJ1-6 TRBV5-5 TRBD1 TGTGCCAGCAGCTTAACTCCGGGACAGGCTAATTCACCCCTCCACTTT CASSLTPGQANSPLHF
. TRBJ2-5 TRBV7-2 TRBD1 TGTGCCAGCAGCTTACAGGCGGGCAACAGGGGAGAGACCCAGTACTTC CASSLQAGNRGETQYF
. TRBJ2-5 TRBV29-1 TRBD2 TGCAGCGCCGGGGGACTAGCGGGCCAGAAAGAGACCCAGTACTTC CSAGGLAGQKETQYF
. TRBJ2-2 TRBV27 TRBD2 TGTGCCAGCAGTTTACTATCTAAGCGGGGCGCCGACCCCGGGGAGCTGTTTTTT CASSLLSKRGADPGELFF
. TRBJ2-5 TRBV20-1 . TGCAGTGCTGCGTCTAGCGTGGTGACCCAGTACTTC CSAASSVVTQYF
. TRBJ1-1 TRBV5-1 TRBD1 TGCGCCAGCAGGGCTACGACAGGGTCGGGCACTGAAGCTTTCTTT CASRATTGSGTEAFF
. TRBJ2-7 TRBV4-1 TRBD1 TGCGCCAGCAGCGCCCGAGGCGACAGGGCCTACGAGCAGTACTTC CASSARGDRAYEQYF
once TRBJ1-5 TRBV11-2 . TGTGCCAGCAGCTTAGGAGATGGGATTGGGCCCCAGCATTTT CASSLGDGIGPQHF
many TRBJ2-1 TRBV6-2/TRBV6-3 . TGTGCCAGCAGAGGTTACAATGAGCAGTTCTTC CASRGYNEQFF
few TRBJ1-5 TRBV27 TRBD1 TGTGCCAGCAGTTTAGAGGGGGCACCGGGGCAGCCCCAGCATTTT CASSLEGAPGQPQHF
. TRBJ2-1 TRBV7-2 . TGTGCCAGCAGCCCGCGACAGGCTAGGGATGAGCAGTTCTTC CASSPRQARDEQFF
few TRBJ2-1 TRBV5-5 . TGTGCCAGCAGCTTTGGGGGTCACAATGAGCAGTTCTTC CASSFGGHNEQFF
. TRBJ2-3 TRBV12-3/TRBV12-4 TRBD2 TGTGCCAGCAGTTTAGCGCTAGCGGGGGGTCCAGATACGCAGTATTTT CASSLALAGGPDTQYF
once TRBJ1-2 TRBV7-9 TRBD1 TGTGCCAGCAGTCGCGGACAGGGACTCTATGGCTACACCTTC CASSRGQGLYGYTF
. TRBJ1-4 TRBV21-1 . TGTGCCAGCAGCAATAGGGACAGGGGGCTTGGCACTAATGAAAAACTGTTTTTT CASSNRDRGLGTNEKLFF
. TRBJ2-1 TRBV5-1 . TGCGCCAGCAGCTCGGGGGAGAGCGGCTACAATGAGCAGTTCTTC CASSSGESGYNEQFF
many TRBJ2-6 TRBV5-1 . TGCGCCAGCAGCTTCGGGGGCTCTGGGGCCAACGTCCTGACTTTC CASSFGGSGANVLTF
few TRBJ1-2 TRBV9 . TGTGCCAGCGGCGGGTCGGTGGGCCCCGGGGAAGGCTACACCTTC CASGGSVGPGEGYTF